The 6 T cell receptor beta chains reported below all come from one sample, sequenced in a study of blood T cell repertoires in COVID-19 (dated by TCRdb to about 2020). Library method: the immunoSEQ multiplex PCR assay. Entries here come from immuneACCESS through TCRdb and include only in-frame sequences with V and J called. Some clones fail to appear in such tables; in the studies checked, an unresolved V gene covers under half of the shortfall, and the cause of the remainder is unknown. In all, the sample holds over 85,000 clones, and approximately 85% of those were seen once. Over 10% of the sample belongs to the ten largest clones. Specimen: peripheral blood. The receptor set was obtained from a human donor in a cohort sampled during active COVID-19.

The rearrangement links TRBV18 to TRBJ2-3; D not certain. Germline CDR1 reads KGHSH; CDR2 reads LQKENI. This CDR3 is built from 12 residues. Trimming removed 2 bases from V and 13 bases from J, with 13 bases in between. This chain's CDR3 is CASSPEQDKEYF. Written as DNA, the CDR3 is TGTGCCAGCTCACCAGAGCAGGATAAGGAGTATTTT.

The gene calls are TRBV12-3 or TRBV12-4 and TRBJ1-1; TRBD1 might be the D (5 bases). The CDR3 has 13 residues. The V end was cut by 2 bases, the J end by 5 bases, with 9 bases between. The CDR3: CASSLRPGTEAFF. The CDR3 nucleotides read TGTGCCAGCAGTTTACGTCCAGGGACTGAAGCTTTCTTT.

The chain is built from TRBV5-1 and TRBJ1-6, with 7 positions matching TRBD1. Germline V gene sequence: CDR1 SGHRS, CDR2 YFSETQ. Losses at the gene ends were 4 bases for V and 8 bases for J; bases not matched to a gene: 9. This CDR3 comprises 15 residues. The CDR3 bases are TGCGCCAGCAGCGCACGGACAGGCCCCGATTCACCCCTCCACTTT. The encoded protein is CASSARTGPDSPLHF.

The chain has TRBV6-2 or TRBV6-3 and TRBJ2-7, with D possibly TRBD1 on 5 matching bases. Germline values: CDR1 MNHEY, CDR2 SVGEGT. With 4 bases removed from V and 2 bases from J, the gap between germline ends came to 15 bases. The CDR3 covers 15 residues. CDR3 loop: CASSFALQGPYEQYF. In DNA form, the CDR3 reads TGTGCCAGCAGTTTCGCCTTGCAGGGCCCCTACGAGCAGTACTTC.

V and J are TRBV10-3 and TRBJ2-7; 7 bases are a match to TRBD2. The CDR3 runs to 14 residues. Per the germline V gene, CDR1 is ENHRY and CDR2 is SYGVKD. The CDR3 DNA sequence: TGTGCTCCCCGGGGGGAGGGCAGAACCTACGAGCAGTACTTC. Translated, it gives CAPRGEGRTYEQYF.

The chain is built from TRBV3-1 (or the pseudogene TRBV3-2) and TRBJ1-1, with D unresolved. The V end lost 0 bases, the J end lost 0 bases, and 14 bases lay between the germline ends. The CDR3 spans 17 residues. Per the germline V gene, CDR1 is LGHDT and CDR2 is YNNKEL (reference sequence). The CDR3 DNA reads TGTGCCAGCAGCCAAGACTACGGGGTGACAATGAACACTGAAGCTTTCTTT. This sequence encodes CASSQDYGVTMNTEAFF.